The clone carrying this TCR beta chain came up a few times. These data are taken from a study of blood T cell repertoires in COVID-19. Background on the study: In each case, the material was cDNA or gDNA derived from T cells, B-cell-depleted T cells, or PBMCs.

As processed by the authors: Reference gene primer amplification in the assay estimated nucleated cell counts. Sequencing used immunoSEQ multiplex PCR; TCRdb keeps in-frame clones, though not all of them. D and trimming were read from the DNA, whereas the V and J calls and clone size are those reported in that table. The sample carries approximately 250,000 clones, just under 85% recorded once. This CDR3 spans 15 amino acids. Germline V gene lookup returns CDR1 SGHTA and CDR2 FQGNSA. The V gene lost 5 bases and the J gene lost 9 bases, with 19 bases spanning the gap. In assigning cohorts, the study relied on participant-reported clinical history. Two negative PCRs, clearance, or symptom resolution characterized the recovered Cohort 3 donors.

The material sequenced was PBMCs or T cells enriched from blood (not recorded which). The TCR was taken from a man aged 40-50 years who had recovered from COVID-19. V and J are TRBV7-2 and TRBJ1-4; D unresolved. The CDR3 spells CASSPRGALMQKLFF. CDR3 bases: TGTGCCAGCAGCCCACGTGGAGCCCTAATGCAAAAACTGTTTTTT.